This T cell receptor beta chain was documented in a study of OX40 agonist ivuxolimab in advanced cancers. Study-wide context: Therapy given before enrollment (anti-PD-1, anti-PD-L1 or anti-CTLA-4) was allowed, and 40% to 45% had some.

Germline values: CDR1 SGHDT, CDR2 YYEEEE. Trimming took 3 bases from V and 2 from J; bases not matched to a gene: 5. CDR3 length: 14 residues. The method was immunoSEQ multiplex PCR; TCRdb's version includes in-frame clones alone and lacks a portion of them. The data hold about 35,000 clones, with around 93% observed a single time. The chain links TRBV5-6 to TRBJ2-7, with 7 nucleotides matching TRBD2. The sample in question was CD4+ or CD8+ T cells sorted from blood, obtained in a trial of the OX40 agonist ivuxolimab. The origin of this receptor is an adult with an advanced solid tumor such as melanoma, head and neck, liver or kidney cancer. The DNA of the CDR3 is TGTGCCAGCAGCTCGGGAGGCTCCACCTACGAGCAGTACTTC. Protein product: CASSSGGSTYEQYF.